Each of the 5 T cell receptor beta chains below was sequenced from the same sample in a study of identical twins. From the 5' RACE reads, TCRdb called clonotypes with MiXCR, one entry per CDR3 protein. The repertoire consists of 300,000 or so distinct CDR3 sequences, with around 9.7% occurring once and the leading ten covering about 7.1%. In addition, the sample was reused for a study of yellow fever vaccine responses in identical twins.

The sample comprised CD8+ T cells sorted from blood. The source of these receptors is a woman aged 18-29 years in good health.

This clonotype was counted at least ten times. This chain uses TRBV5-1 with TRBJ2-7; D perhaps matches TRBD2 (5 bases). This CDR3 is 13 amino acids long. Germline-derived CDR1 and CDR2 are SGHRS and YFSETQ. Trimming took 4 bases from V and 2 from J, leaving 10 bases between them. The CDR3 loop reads CASSEDFTYEQYF. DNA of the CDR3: TGCGCCAGCAGCGAGGACTTTACCTACGAGCAGTACTTC.

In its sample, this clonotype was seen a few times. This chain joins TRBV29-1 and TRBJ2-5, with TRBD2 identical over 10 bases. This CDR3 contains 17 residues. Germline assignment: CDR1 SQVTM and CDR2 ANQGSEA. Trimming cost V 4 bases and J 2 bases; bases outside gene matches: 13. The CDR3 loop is CSVGEKREGWWQETQYF. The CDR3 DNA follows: TGCAGCGTTGGGGAGAAGCGGGAGGGATGGTGGCAAGAGACCCAGTACTTC.

In DNA, the CDR3 is TGTGCCAGCAGTTTAACCGCAAATGAGCAGTTCTTC. Translating gives CASSLTANEQFF. V usage is TRBV28 and J usage is TRBJ2-1; D unclear. Trimming removed 2 bases at V and 7 bases at J, with 6 bases between. The germline gives CDR1 MDHEN, CDR2 SYDVKM. The CDR3 is 12 residues long.

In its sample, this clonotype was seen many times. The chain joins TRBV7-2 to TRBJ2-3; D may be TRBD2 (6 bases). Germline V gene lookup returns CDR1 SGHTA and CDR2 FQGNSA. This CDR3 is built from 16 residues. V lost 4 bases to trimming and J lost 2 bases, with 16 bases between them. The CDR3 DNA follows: TGTGCCAGCAGCTACATTCCGGGACTTCTCACAGATACGCAGTATTTT. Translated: CASSYIPGLLTDTQYF.

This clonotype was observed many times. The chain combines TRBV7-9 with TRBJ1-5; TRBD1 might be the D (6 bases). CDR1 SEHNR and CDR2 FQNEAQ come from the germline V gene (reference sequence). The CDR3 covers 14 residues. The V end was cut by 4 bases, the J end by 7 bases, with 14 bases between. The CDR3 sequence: CASSSWDMGQPQHF. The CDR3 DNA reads TGTGCCAGCAGCTCATGGGACATGGGACAGCCCCAGCATTTT.